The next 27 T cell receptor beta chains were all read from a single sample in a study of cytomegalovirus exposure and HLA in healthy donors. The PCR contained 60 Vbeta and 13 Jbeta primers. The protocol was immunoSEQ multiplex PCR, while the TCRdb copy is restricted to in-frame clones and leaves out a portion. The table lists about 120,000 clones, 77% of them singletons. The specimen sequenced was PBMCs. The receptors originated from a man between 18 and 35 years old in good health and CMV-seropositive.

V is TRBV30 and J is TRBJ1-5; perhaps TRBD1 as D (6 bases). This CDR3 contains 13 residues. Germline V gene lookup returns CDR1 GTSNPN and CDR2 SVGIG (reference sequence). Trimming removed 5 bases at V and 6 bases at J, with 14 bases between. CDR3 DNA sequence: TGTGCCTGGGAAACAGGGAGGGGTCAGCCCCAGCATTTT. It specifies CAWETGRGQPQHF.

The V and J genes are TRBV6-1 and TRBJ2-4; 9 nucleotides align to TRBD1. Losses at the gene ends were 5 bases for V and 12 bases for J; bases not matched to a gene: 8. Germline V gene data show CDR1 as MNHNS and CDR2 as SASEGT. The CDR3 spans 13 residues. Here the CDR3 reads CASSRQGEDSQYF. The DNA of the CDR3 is TGTGCCAGCAGTCGACAGGGGGAGGACAGTCAGTACTTC.

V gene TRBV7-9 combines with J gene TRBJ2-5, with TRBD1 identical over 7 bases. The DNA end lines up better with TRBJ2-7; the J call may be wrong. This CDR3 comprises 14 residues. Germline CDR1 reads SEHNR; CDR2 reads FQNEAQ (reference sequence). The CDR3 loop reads CASSSLGGRNEQYF. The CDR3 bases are TGTGCCAGCAGCTCCCTAGGGGGCCGGAACGAGCAGTACTTC.

CDR3 nucleotides: TGTGCCAGCAGTAAAAGTCCCGTACTAGCGGGAGGCTACGAGCAGTACTTC. Its translation: CASSKSPVLAGGYEQYF. This rearrangement joins TRBV7-6 to TRBJ2-7; 12 nucleotides line up with TRBD2. CDR1 and CDR2 (germline): SGHVS, FNYEAQ. The CDR3 is 17 amino acids. The J segment lost 3 bases and the V segment lost 6 bases, leaving 12 bases of the junction unmatched. Based on the CDR3 plus reference TRBV7-6 and TRBJ2-7, the full variable domain is GAGVSQSPRYKVTKRGQDVALRCDPISGHVSLYWYRQALGQGPEFLTYFNYEAQQDKSGLPNDRFSAERPEGSISTLTIQRTEQRDSAMYRCASSKSPVLAGGYEQYFGPGTRLTVT.

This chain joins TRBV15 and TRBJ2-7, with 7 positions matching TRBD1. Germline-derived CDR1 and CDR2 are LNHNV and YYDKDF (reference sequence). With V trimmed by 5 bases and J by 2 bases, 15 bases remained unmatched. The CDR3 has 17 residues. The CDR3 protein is CATSFLPAGTATYEQYF. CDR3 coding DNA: TGTGCCACCAGCTTCTTGCCGGCCGGGACAGCCACCTACGAGCAGTACTTC.

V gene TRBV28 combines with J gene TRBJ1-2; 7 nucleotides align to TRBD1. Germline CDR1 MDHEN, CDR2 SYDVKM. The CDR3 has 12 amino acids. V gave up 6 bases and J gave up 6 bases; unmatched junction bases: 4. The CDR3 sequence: CASSPTGHGYTF. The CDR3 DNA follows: TGTGCCAGCAGCCCGACAGGGCATGGCTACACCTTC.

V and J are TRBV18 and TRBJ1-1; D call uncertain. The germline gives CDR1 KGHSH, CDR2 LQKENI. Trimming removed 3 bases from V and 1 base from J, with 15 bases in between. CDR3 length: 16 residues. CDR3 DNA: TGTGCCAGCTCACCGGACTTCCCGGCGGGGAACACTGAAGCTTTCTTT. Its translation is CASSPDFPAGNTEAFF.

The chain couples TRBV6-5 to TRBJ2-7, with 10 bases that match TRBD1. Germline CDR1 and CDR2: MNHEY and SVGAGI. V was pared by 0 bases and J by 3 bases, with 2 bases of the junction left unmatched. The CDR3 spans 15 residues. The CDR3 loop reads CASSYSGTGDYEQYF. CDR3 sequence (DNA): TGTGCCAGCAGTTACTCAGGGACAGGGGACTACGAGCAGTACTTC.

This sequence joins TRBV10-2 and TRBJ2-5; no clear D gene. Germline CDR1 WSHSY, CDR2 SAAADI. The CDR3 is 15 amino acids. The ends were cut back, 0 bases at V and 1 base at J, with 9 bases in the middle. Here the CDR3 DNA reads TGCGCCAGCAGTGAGTCTGCCAGGTCCCAAGAGACCCAGTACTTC. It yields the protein CASSESARSQETQYF.

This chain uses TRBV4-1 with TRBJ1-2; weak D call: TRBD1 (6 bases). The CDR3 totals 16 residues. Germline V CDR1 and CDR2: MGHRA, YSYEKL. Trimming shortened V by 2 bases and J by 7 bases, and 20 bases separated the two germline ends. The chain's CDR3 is CASSQNTGSAFVGYTF. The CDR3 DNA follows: TGCGCCAGCAGCCAAAACACAGGGAGTGCTTTTGTTGGCTACACCTTC.

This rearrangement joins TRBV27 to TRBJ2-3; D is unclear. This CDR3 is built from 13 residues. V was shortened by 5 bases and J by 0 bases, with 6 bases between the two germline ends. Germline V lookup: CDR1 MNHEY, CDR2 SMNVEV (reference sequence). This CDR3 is CASSMSSTDTQYF. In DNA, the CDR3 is TGTGCCAGCAGTATGTCAAGCACAGATACGCAGTATTTT.

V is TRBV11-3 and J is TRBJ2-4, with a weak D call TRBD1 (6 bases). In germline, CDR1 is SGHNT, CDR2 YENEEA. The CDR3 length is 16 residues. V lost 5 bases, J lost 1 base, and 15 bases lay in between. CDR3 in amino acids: CASSEGRGQAKNIQYF. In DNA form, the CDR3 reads TGTGCCAGCAGCGAGGGCAGGGGCCAGGCCAAAAACATTCAGTACTTC.

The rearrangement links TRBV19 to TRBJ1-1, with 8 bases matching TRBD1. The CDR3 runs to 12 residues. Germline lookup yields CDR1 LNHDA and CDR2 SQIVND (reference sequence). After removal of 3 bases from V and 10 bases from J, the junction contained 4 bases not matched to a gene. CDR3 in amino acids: CASSISRGPAFF. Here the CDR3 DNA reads TGTGCCAGTAGTATTAGCAGGGGGCCAGCTTTCTTT.

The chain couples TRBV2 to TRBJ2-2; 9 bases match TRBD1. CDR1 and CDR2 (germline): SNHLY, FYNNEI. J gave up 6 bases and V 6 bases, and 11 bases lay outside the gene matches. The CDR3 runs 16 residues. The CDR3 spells CASRLFGTGISGELFF. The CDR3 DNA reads TGTGCCAGCAGACTTTTCGGGACAGGGATTTCCGGGGAGCTGTTTTTT.

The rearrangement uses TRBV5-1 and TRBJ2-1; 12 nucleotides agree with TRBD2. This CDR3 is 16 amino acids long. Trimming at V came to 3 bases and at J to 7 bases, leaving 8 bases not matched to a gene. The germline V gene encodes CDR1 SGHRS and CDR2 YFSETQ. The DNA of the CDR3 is TGCGCCAGCAGCTCCTACGGTACTAGCGGGGGGAATGAGCAGTTCTTC. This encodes CASSSYGTSGGNEQFF.

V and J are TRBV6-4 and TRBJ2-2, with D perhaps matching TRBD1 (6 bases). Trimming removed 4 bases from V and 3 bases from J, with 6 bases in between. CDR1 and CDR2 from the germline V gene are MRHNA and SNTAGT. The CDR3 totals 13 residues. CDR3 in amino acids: CASSAGDTGELFF. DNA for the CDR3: TGTGCCAGCAGTGCAGGGGACACCGGGGAGCTGTTTTTT.

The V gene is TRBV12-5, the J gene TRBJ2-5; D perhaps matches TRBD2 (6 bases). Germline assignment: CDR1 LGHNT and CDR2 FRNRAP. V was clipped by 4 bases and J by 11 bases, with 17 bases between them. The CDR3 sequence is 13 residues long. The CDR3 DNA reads TGTGCTAGTGGTTCCCCCGAAGTCCGGGAGCAGTACTTC. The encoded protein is CASGSPEVREQYF.

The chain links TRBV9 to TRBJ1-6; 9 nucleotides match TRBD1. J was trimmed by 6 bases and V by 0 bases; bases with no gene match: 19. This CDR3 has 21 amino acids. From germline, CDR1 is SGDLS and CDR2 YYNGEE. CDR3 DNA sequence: TGTGCCAGCAGCGTAGTCGTACCCACCGGGACAGGGAGTGTCGGTAATTCACCCCTCCACTTT. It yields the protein CASSVVVPTGTGSVGNSPLHF.

CDR3 in amino acids: CASSTGGGWNTEAFF. The CDR3 nucleotides are TGTGCCAGTAGTACAGGTGGAGGTTGGAACACTGAAGCTTTCTTT. This sequence joins TRBV19 and TRBJ1-1; no clear D. The germline CDR1 and CDR2 sequences are LNHDA and SQIVND (reference sequence). Trimming pared 4 bases from V and 1 base from J, leaving 13 bases between. This CDR3 is built from 15 residues.

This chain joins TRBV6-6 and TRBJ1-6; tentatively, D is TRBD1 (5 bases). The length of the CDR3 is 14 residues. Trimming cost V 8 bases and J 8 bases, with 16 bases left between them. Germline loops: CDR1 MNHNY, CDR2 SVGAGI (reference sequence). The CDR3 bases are TGTGCCAGCTGGCAACGGAGGGGTGATTCACCCCTCCACTTT. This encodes CASWQRRGDSPLHF.

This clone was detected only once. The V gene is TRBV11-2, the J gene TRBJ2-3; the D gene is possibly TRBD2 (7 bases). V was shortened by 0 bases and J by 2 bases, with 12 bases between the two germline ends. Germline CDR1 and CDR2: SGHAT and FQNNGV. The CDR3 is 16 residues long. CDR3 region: CASSLEGGALTDTQYF. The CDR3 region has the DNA TGTGCCAGCAGCTTAGAGGGGGGGGCCCTCACAGATACGCAGTATTTT.

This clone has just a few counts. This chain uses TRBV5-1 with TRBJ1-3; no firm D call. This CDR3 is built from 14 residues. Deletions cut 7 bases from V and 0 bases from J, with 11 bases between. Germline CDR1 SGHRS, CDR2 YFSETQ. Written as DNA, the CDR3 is TGCGCCAGCTGCGAGGGTCTCTCTGGAAACACCATATATTTT. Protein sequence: CASCEGLSGNTIYF.

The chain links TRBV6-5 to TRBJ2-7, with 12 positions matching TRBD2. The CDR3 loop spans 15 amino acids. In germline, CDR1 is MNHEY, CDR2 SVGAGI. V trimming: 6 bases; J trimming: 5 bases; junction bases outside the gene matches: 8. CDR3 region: CASSPLAGGSNEQYF. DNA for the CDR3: TGTGCCAGCAGCCCACTAGCGGGAGGAAGTAACGAGCAGTACTTC.

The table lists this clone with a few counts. CDR3 sequence: CASSYSPSGGETQYF. CDR3 in DNA: TGTGCCAGCAGTTACTCCCCTAGCGGGGGAGAGACCCAGTACTTC. The chain recombines TRBV6-5 with TRBJ2-5; 10 nucleotides line up with TRBD2. Germline CDR1 reads MNHEY; CDR2 reads SVGAGI. V trimming: 0 bases; J trimming: 4 bases; junction bases outside the gene matches: 2. This CDR3 contains 15 residues.

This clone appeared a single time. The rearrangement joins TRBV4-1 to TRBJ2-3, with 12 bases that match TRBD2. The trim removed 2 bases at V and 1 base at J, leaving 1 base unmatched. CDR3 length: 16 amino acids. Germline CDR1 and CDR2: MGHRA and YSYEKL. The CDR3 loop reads CASSQWTSGGTDTQYF. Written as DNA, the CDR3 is TGCGCCAGCAGCCAATGGACTAGCGGGGGCACAGATACGCAGTATTTT.

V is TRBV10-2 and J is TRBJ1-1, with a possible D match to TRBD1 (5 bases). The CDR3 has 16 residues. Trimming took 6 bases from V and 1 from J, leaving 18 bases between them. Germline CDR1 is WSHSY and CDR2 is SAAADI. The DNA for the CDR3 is TGCGCCAGCAGGGAGGGGTGGGGGAGGTCGAACACTGAAGCTTTCTTT. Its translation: CASREGWGRSNTEAFF.

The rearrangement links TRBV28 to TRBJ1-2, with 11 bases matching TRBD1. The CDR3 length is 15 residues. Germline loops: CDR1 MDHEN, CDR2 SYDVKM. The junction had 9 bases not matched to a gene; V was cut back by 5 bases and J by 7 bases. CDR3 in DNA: TGTGCCAGCAGTACCCGGACAGGGGGCGGATTTGGCTACACCTTC. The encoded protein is CASSTRTGGGFGYTF.